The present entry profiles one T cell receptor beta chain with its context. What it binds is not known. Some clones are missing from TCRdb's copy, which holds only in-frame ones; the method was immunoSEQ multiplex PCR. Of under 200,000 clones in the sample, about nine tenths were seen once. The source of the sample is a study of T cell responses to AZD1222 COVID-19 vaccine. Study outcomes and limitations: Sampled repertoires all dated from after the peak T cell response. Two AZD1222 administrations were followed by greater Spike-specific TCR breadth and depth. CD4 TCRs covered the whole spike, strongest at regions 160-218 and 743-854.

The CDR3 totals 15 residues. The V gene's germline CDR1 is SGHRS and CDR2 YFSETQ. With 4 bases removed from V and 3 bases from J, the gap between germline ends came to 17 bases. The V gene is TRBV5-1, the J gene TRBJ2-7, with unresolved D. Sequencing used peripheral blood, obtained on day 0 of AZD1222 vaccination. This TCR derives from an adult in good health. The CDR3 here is CASSQSDVSIYEQYF. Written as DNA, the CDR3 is TGCGCCAGCAGCCAATCCGACGTCTCCATCTACGAGCAGTACTTC.